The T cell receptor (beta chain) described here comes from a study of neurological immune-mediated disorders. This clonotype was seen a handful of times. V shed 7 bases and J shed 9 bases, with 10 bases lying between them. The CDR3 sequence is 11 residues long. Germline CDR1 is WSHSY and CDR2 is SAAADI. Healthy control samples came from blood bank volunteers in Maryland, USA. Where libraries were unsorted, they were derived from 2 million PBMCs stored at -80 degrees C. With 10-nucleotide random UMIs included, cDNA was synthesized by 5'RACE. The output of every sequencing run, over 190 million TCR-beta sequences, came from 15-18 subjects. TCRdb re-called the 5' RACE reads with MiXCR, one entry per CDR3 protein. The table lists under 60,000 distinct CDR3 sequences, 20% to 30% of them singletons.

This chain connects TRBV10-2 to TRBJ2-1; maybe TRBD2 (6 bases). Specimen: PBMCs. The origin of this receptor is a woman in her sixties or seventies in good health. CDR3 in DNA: TGCGCCAGCAATCTGGGAGGTGAGCAGTTCTTC. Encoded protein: CASNLGGEQFF.